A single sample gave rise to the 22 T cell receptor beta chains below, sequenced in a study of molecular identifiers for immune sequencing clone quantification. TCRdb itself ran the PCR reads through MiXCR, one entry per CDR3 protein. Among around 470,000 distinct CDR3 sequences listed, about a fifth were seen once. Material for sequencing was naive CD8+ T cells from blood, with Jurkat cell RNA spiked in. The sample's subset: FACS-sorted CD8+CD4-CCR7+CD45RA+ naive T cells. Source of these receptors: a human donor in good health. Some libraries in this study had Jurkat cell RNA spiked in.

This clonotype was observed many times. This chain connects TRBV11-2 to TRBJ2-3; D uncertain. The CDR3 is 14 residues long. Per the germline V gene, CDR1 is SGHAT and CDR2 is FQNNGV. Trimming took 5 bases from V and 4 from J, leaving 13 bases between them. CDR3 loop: CASSPEPVADTQYF. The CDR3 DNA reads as TGTGCCAGCAGCCCAGAACCGGTAGCAGATACGCAGTATTTT.

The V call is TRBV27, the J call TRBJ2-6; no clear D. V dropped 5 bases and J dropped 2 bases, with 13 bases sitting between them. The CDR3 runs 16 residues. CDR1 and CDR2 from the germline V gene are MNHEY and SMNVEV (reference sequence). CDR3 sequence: CASSPRPYPGANVLTF. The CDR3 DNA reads TGTGCCAGCAGTCCCCGCCCATACCCTGGGGCCAACGTCCTGACTTTC.

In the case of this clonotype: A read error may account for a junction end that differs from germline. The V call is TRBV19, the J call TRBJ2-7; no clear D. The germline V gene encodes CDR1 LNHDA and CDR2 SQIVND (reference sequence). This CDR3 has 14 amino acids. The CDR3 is CASSPQPLTYERYF. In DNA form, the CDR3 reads TGTGCCAGTAGCCCCCAGCCCCTCACCTACGAGCGGTACTTC. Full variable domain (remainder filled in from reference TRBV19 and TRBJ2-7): DGGITQSPKYLFRKEGQNVTLSCEQNLNHDAMYWYRQDPGQGLRLIYYSQIVNDFQKGDIAEGYSVSREKKESFPLTVTSAQKNPTAFYLCASSPQPLTYERYFGPGTRLTVT.

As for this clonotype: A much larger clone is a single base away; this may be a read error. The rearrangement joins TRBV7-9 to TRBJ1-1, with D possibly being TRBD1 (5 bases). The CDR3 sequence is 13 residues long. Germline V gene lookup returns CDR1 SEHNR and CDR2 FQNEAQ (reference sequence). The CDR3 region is CASGLADSQEAFF. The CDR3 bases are TGTGCCAGCGGCTTAGCTGACAGTCAGGAAGCTTTCTTT.

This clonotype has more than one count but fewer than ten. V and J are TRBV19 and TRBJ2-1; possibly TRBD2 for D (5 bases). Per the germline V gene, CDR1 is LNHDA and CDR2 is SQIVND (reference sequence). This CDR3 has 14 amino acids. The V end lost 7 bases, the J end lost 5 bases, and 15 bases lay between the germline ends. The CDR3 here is CASTRRAGNNEQFF. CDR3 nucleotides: TGTGCCAGTACCCGAAGAGCCGGGAACAATGAGCAGTTCTTC.

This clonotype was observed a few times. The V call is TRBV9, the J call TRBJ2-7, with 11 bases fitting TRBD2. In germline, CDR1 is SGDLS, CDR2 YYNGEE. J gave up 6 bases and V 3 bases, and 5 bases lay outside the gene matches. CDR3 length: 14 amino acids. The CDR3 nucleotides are TGTGCCAGCAGCGAGGGACTAGCGGAAGGCGAGCAGTACTTC. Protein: CASSEGLAEGEQYF.

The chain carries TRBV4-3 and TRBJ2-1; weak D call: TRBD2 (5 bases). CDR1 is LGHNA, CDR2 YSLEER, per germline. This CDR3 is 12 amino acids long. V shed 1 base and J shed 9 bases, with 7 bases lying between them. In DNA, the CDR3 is TGCGCCAGCAGCCAAGGAGGGTCTGAGCAGTTCTTC. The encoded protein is CASSQGGSEQFF.

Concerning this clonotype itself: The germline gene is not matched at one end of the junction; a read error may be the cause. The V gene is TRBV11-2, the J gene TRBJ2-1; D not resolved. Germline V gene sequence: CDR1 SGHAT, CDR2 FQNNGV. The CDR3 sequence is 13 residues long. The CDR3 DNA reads TGTGCCAGCAGCTTAGGTCCGGCCTGGACGAGGATCTTC. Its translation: CASSLGPAWTRIF.

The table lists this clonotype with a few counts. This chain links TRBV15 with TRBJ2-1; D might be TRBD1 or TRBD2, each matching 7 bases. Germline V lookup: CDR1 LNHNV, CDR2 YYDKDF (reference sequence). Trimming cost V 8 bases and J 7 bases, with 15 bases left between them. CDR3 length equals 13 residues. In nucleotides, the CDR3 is TGTGCCACCCTCGCTCAGGGGGGGAATGAGCAGTTCTTC. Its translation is CATLAQGGNEQFF.

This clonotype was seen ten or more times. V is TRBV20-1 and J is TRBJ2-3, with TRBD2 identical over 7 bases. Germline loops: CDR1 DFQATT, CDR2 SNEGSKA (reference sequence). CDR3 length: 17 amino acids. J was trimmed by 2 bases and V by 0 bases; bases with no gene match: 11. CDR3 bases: TGCAGTGCTAGAGATCGCGCCCGGGGGACTATCACAGATACGCAGTATTTT. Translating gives CSARDRARGTITDTQYF.

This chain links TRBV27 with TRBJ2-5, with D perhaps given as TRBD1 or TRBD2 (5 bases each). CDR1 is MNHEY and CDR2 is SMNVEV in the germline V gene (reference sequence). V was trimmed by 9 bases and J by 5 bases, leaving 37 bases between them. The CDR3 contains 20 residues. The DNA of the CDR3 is TGTGCCAGTAGTCAAAAAATCTTGGGACGGACTCTTGGTGGGGATGAGACCCAGTACTTC. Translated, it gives CASSQKILGRTLGGDETQYF.

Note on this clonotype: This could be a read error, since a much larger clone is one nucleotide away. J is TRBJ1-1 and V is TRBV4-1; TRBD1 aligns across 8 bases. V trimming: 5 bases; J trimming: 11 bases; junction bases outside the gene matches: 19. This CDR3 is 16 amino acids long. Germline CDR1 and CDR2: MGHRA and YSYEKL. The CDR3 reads CASSVTGGTRQPPAFF. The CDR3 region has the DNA TGCGCCAGCAGCGTTACAGGGGGTACGAGGCAACCCCCCGCTTTCTTT.

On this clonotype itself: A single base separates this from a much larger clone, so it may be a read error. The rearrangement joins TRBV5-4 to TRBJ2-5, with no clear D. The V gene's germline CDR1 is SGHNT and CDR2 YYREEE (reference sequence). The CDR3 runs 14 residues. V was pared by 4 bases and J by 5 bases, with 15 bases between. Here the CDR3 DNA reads TGTGCCAGCAGCACCACATGGGGATGGGAGACCCAGTACTTC. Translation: CASSTTWGWETQYF.

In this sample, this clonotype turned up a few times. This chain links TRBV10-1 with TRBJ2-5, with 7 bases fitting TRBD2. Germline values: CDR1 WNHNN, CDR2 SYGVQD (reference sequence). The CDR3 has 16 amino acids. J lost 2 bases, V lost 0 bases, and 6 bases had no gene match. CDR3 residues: CASSESRLADQETQYF. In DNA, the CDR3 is TGCGCCAGCAGTGAGTCGAGGCTAGCGGATCAAGAGACCCAGTACTTC.

The CDR3 bases are TGTGCCAGCAGCTTGAGTCGCGCGCTAGCGCAATTAGGCGGGGAGCTGTTTTTT. It codes for CASSLSRALAQLGGELFF. This rearrangement joins TRBV5-6 to TRBJ2-2, with D possibly being TRBD2 (6 bases). Germline CDR1 is SGHDT and CDR2 is YYEEEE. Trimming removed 1 base from V and 7 bases from J, with 23 bases in between. This CDR3 contains 18 residues.

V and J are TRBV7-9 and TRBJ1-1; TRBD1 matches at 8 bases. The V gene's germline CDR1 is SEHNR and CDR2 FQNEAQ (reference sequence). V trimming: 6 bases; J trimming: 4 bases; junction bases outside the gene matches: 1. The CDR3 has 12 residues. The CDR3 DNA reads TGTGCCAGCAGGGACAGGGCCACTGAAGCTTTCTTT. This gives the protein CASRDRATEAFF. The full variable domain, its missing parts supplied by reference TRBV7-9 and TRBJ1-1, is DTGVSQNPRHKITKRGQNVTFRCDPISEHNRLYWYRQTLGQGPEFLTYFQNEAQLEKSRLLSDRFSAERPKGSFSTLEIQRTEQGDSAMYLCASRDRATEAFFGQGTRLTVV.

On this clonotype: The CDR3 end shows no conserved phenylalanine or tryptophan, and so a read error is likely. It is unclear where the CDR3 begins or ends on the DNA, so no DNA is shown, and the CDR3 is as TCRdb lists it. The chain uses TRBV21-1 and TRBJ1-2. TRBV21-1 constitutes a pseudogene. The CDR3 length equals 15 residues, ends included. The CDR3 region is CASSSPFEPNYGYTS.

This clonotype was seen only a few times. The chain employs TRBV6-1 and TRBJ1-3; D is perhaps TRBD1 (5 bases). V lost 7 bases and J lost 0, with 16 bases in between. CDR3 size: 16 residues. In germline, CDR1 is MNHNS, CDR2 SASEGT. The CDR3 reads CASTPGPYLSGNTIYF. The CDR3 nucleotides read TGTGCCAGCACCCCGGGGCCGTATCTCTCTGGAAACACCATATATTTT.

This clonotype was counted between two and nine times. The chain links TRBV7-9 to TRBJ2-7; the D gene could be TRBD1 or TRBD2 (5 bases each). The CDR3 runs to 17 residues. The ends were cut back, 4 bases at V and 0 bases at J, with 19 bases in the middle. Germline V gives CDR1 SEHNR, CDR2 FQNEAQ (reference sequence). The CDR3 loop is CASSSQVKSGTSYEQYF. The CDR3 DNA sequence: TGTGCCAGCAGCTCGCAGGTAAAATCAGGGACCTCCTACGAGCAGTACTTC.

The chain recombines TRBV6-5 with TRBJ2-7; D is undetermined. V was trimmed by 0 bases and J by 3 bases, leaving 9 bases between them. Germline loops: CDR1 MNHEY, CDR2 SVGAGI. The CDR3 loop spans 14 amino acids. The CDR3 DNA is TGTGCCAGCAGTTACTCGGTTTCCGGCTACGAGCAGTACTTC. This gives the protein CASSYSVSGYEQYF.

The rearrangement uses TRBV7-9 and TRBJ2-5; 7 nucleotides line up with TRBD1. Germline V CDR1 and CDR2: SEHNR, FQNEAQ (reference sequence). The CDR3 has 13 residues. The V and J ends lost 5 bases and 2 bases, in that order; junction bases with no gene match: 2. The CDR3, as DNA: TGTGCCAGCAGCGGACAGGCACAAGAGACCCAGTACTTC. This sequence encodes CASSGQAQETQYF.

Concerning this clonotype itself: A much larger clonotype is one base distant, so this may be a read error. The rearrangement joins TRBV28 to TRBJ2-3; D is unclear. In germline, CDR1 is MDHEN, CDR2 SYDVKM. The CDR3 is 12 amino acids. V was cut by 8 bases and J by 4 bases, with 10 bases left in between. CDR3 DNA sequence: TGTGCCAGCGGTCCCTGGGCAGATACGCAGTATTTT. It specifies CASGPWADTQYF.